The 32 T cell receptor beta chains presented below share a single source sample, sequenced in a study of OX40 agonist ivuxolimab in advanced cancers. The repertoire was sequenced with immunoSEQ multiplex PCR; TCRdb's copy has only in-frame clones and lacks some. The data show tens of thousands of clones, with roughly 88% seen just once and about 3% held by the top ten. The sequencing used CD4+ or CD8+ T cells sorted from blood, collected in a trial of the OX40 agonist ivuxolimab. The receptors were gathered from an adult with an advanced solid tumor such as melanoma, head and neck, liver or kidney cancer.

The chain recombines TRBV28 with TRBJ2-7; 10 nucleotides match TRBD1. The CDR3 has 16 residues. Germline CDR1 is MDHEN and CDR2 is SYDVKM. J was trimmed by 1 base and V by 4 bases; bases with no gene match: 7. CDR3 protein: CASSSPDRGLSYEQYF. For the CDR3, the DNA is TGTGCCAGCAGTTCTCCCGACAGGGGGCTGTCCTACGAGCAGTACTTC.

V and J are TRBV19 and TRBJ1-5; 8 nucleotides match TRBD1. Germline V gene data show CDR1 as LNHDA and CDR2 as SQIVND (reference sequence). Losses at the gene ends were 8 bases for V and 5 bases for J; bases not matched to a gene: 8. The CDR3 sequence is 14 residues long. CDR3 residues: CASGSTGDHQPQHF. The CDR3 nucleotides read TGTGCCAGTGGGTCGACAGGGGACCATCAGCCCCAGCATTTT. Filled out from reference TRBV19 and TRBJ1-5, the complete variable domain reads DGGITQSPKYLFRKEGQNVTLSCEQNLNHDAMYWYRQDPGQGLRLIYYSQIVNDFQKGDIAEGYSVSREKKESFPLTVTSAQKNPTAFYLCASGSTGDHQPQHFGDGTRLSIL.

This clone was counted once. The V and J genes are TRBV6-5 and TRBJ2-7, with 13 bases identical to TRBD2. J lost 3 bases, V lost 6 bases, and 2 bases had no gene match. The CDR3 runs to 14 residues. Germline values: CDR1 MNHEY, CDR2 SVGAGI. The CDR3 is CASRRTSGGYEQYF. CDR3 nucleotide sequence: TGTGCCAGCAGGCGGACTAGCGGGGGCTACGAGCAGTACTTC.

This clone is a singleton in its sample. This rearrangement joins TRBV11-1 to TRBJ1-2, with 7 bases that match TRBD1. Germline values: CDR1 SGHAT, CDR2 FQDESV (reference sequence). V lost 6 bases to trimming and J lost 6 bases; unmatched junction nucleotides: 7. The CDR3 length is 13 residues. The CDR3 DNA reads as TGTGCCAGCAGGAAACAGGGGAACAATGGCTACACCTTC. Translated, it gives CASRKQGNNGYTF.

The chain combines TRBV5-8 with TRBJ2-3; D is perhaps TRBD1 (6 bases). CDR1 SGHTS and CDR2 YDEGEE come from the germline V gene. The CDR3 sequence is 14 residues long. Between the trimmed V and J ends, which lost 0 bases and 5 bases, there was a span of 10 bases. The DNA of the CDR3 is TGTGCCAGCAGCTTGGACAGGGCCAGAGATACGCAGTATTTT. It yields the protein CASSLDRARDTQYF. The whole variable domain, remainder taken from reference TRBV5-8 and TRBJ2-3, is EAGVTQSPTHLIKTRGQQATLRCSPISGHTSVYWYQQALGLGLQFLLWYDEGEERNRGNFPPRFSGRQFPNYSSELNVNALELEDSALYLCASSLDRARDTQYFGPGTRLTVL.

This chain uses TRBV4-3 with TRBJ2-5, with D possibly matching TRBD2 (7 bases). With 3 bases removed from V and 5 bases from J, the gap between germline ends came to 22 bases. Germline V gives CDR1 LGHNA, CDR2 YSLEER. The CDR3 sequence is 17 residues long. CDR3 coding DNA: TGCGCCAGCAGCCAGGATCCTCCGTCGGGGGGCGCGGAGACCCAGTACTTC. This encodes CASSQDPPSGGAETQYF.

The chain links TRBV9 to TRBJ1-1; no clear D gene. V was cut by 4 bases and J by 1 base, with 8 bases left in between. The CDR3 has 13 amino acids. Germline CDR1 is SGDLS and CDR2 is YYNGEE. The CDR3 here is CASSRWGNTEAFF. CDR3 in DNA: TGTGCCAGCAGCCGCTGGGGGAACACTGAAGCTTTCTTT.

The chain uses TRBV19 and TRBJ2-4; TRBD1 matches at 9 bases. Losses at the gene ends were 5 bases for V and 0 bases for J; bases not matched to a gene: 20. Germline CDR1 LNHDA, CDR2 SQIVND (reference sequence). CDR3 length equals 21 residues. As DNA, the CDR3 is TGTGCCAGTAGTTCCTTGACAGGGGGTAAACCACCAACTCTAGCCAAAAACATTCAGTACTTC. Translation gives CASSSLTGGKPPTLAKNIQYF.

This chain joins TRBV27 and TRBJ1-2; D is unclear. Germline V gene sequence: CDR1 MNHEY, CDR2 SMNVEV (reference sequence). The ends were cut back, 4 bases at V and 1 base at J, with 7 bases in the middle. The CDR3 sequence is 13 residues long. The CDR3 spells CASSYGNNYGYTF. The CDR3 DNA reads TGTGCCAGCAGTTACGGAAATAACTATGGCTACACCTTC.

The rearrangement joins TRBV5-1 to TRBJ2-3, with D hard to call. V was trimmed by 2 bases and J by 1 base, leaving 11 bases between them. Germline values: CDR1 SGHRS, CDR2 YFSETQ. The CDR3 covers 15 residues. CDR3: CASSLGRVGTDTQYF. The DNA for the CDR3 is TGCGCCAGCAGCTTAGGCCGAGTTGGCACAGATACGCAGTATTTT.

The chain combines TRBV5-6 with TRBJ2-1; D call uncertain. The CDR3 runs 12 residues. V lost 2 bases and J 5 bases, leaving 5 bases between the germline ends. The germline gives CDR1 SGHDT, CDR2 YYEEEE. In nucleotides, the CDR3 is TGTGCCAGCAGCTTTTTGGACAATGAGCAGTTCTTC. It encodes CASSFLDNEQFF.

The chain couples TRBV6-1 to TRBJ1-2, with a tentative D call TRBD1 (6 bases). The V end was cut by 1 base, the J end by 4 bases, with 16 bases between. Germline CDR1 MNHNS, CDR2 SASEGT. The CDR3 contains 16 residues. The CDR3 loop reads CASSEGWGAPGYGYTF. The DNA of the CDR3 is TGTGCCAGCAGTGAAGGGTGGGGGGCGCCTGGCTATGGCTACACCTTC.

The chain uses TRBV4-2 and TRBJ2-1; 10 bases agree with TRBD2. Unmatched junction bases numbered 11, after V lost 4 bases and J lost 8 bases. The CDR3 covers 16 residues. Germline CDR1 and CDR2: LGHNA and YNFKEQ. As DNA, the CDR3 is TGTGCCAGCAGCCCGAGCGAGCGGGGGGGCCTAGATGAGCAGTTCTTC. This translates into CASSPSERGGLDEQFF.

The chain is built from TRBV18 and TRBJ2-7; TRBD1 aligns across 7 bases. The J segment lost 2 bases and the V segment lost 3 bases, leaving 4 bases of the junction unmatched. Germline V lookup: CDR1 KGHSH, CDR2 LQKENI. This CDR3 region has 14 residues. The CDR3 region has the DNA TGTGCCAGCTCACCTCGACAGGGCACCTACGAGCAGTACTTC. This codes for CASSPRQGTYEQYF.

This clone showed up just once. The chain links TRBV15 to TRBJ1-1; D not resolved. The V gene's germline CDR1 is LNHNV and CDR2 YYDKDF (reference sequence). V dropped 5 bases and J dropped 1 base, with 8 bases sitting between them. This CDR3 has 13 residues. This CDR3 is CATSGRKNTEAFF. CDR3 bases: TGTGCCACCAGCGGACGGAAGAACACTGAAGCTTTCTTT.

The rearrangement uses TRBV14 and TRBJ1-1, with D maybe TRBD1 (5 bases). Germline V gives CDR1 SGHDN, CDR2 FVKESK. Trimming removed 8 bases from V and 8 bases from J, with 15 bases in between. This CDR3 spans 12 amino acids. Written as DNA, the CDR3 is TGTGCCAGCGGACCTGGTTGGGGGGAAGCTTTCTTT. Its protein product is CASGPGWGEAFF.

V gene TRBV5-4 combines with J gene TRBJ2-1; 9 positions match TRBD1. The V gene end was trimmed by 4 bases and the J gene end by 0 bases; junction bases not matched to a gene: 5. This CDR3 region has 16 residues. The germline V gene has CDR1 SGHNT and CDR2 YYREEE (reference sequence). CDR3 sequence: CASSPNRGLSYNEQFF. CDR3 coding DNA: TGTGCCAGCAGCCCCAACAGGGGGCTCTCCTACAATGAGCAGTTCTTC.

This rearrangement joins TRBV11-3 to TRBJ2-1; 9 bases are shared with TRBD2. CDR1 SGHNT and CDR2 YENEEA come from the germline V gene. This CDR3 spans 15 amino acids. After removal of 1 base from V and 8 bases from J, the junction contained 6 bases not matched to a gene. The CDR3 sequence is CASSLGGTSTHEQFF. In nucleotides, the CDR3 is TGTGCCAGCAGCTTAGGTGGGACTAGCACCCATGAGCAGTTCTTC.

V and J are TRBV2 and TRBJ2-1; D ambiguous. The V gene lost 4 bases and the J gene lost 6 bases, with 4 bases spanning the gap. The germline V gene has CDR1 SNHLY and CDR2 FYNNEI. There are 11 residues in the CDR3. CDR3 protein: CASSGFNEQFF. The CDR3 nucleotides are TGTGCCAGCAGTGGGTTCAATGAGCAGTTCTTC.

The V gene is TRBV15, the J gene TRBJ2-7; D perhaps matches TRBD2 (6 bases). V lost 0 bases and J 3 bases, leaving 9 bases between the germline ends. The CDR3 has 14 residues. CDR1 is LNHNV and CDR2 is YYDKDF in the germline V gene (reference sequence). The CDR3 nucleotides read TGTGCCACCAGCAGAGATAGGGGAGGCTACGAGCAGTACTTC. It is translated as CATSRDRGGYEQYF.

A note on this clone: At one end the junction does not follow the germline gene, possibly because of a read error. V gene TRBV7-2 combines with J gene TRBJ2-1, with 7 nucleotides matching TRBD2. The CDR3 has 16 residues. Germline V gene lookup returns CDR1 SGHTA and CDR2 FQGNSA. CDR3 sequence: CASSLAASSSYNEQFF. CDR3 DNA sequence: TGTGCCAGCAGCCTAGCGGCCAGTAGCTCCTACAATGAGCAGTTCTTC.

The chain joins TRBV9 to TRBJ1-5; the D is unclear. The CDR3 length is 14 residues. V lost 2 bases to trimming and J lost 0 bases, with 6 bases between them. Germline V gene data show CDR1 as SGDLS and CDR2 as YYNGEE. The CDR3 sequence is CASSVGISNQPQHF. CDR3 coding DNA: TGTGCCAGCAGCGTTGGGATTAGCAATCAGCCCCAGCATTTT.

Here the CDR3 DNA reads TGTGCCAGCAGCTCGGAAGGACAAGGATCCTACAATGAGCAGTTCTTC. The encoded protein is CASSSEGQGSYNEQFF. The V and J genes are TRBV7-3 and TRBJ2-1, with D possibly TRBD1 on 5 matching bases. This CDR3 spans 16 amino acids. Germline V gene lookup returns CDR1 SGHTA and CDR2 FQGTGA. V shed 4 bases and J shed 1 base, with 14 bases lying between them.

This clone was found a few times. V gene TRBV6-5 combines with J gene TRBJ2-5, with 8 bases that match TRBD1. From germline, CDR1 is MNHEY and CDR2 SVGAGI. The J segment lost 5 bases and the V segment lost 8 bases, leaving 10 bases of the junction unmatched. CDR3 length: 14 residues. The CDR3 loop reads CASVGTGGGETQYF. For the CDR3, the DNA is TGTGCCAGCGTTGGGACAGGAGGAGGGGAGACCCAGTACTTC.

The chain has TRBV5-4 and TRBJ2-7, with TRBD1 identical over 8 bases. The CDR3 spans 16 residues. Per germline, CDR1 SGHNT and CDR2 YYREEE (reference sequence). Unmatched junction bases numbered 12, after V lost 0 bases and J lost 7 bases. For the CDR3, the DNA is TGTGCCAGCAGCTTGGGTCAGGGGGCGAGGTCTCGGGAGCAGTACTTC. Amino acid sequence: CASSLGQGARSREQYF.

The chain links TRBV5-1 to TRBJ1-6, with D perhaps TRBD1 (5 bases). V was cut by 8 bases and J by 8 bases, with 14 bases left in between. Looked up from germline, CDR1 is SGHRS and CDR2 is YFSETQ. CDR3 length: 13 amino acids. CDR3 bases: TGCGCCAGTAAAGGTTCGGGGGATTCACCCCTCCACTTT. Protein product: CASKGSGDSPLHF.

The rearrangement uses TRBV5-8 and TRBJ1-3, with unresolved D. V was clipped by 1 base and J by 0 bases, with 11 bases between them. This CDR3 has 16 residues. CDR1 SGHTS and CDR2 YDEGEE come from the germline V gene. In nucleotides, the CDR3 is TGTGCCAGCAGCTTGTGGGCAGCGAGCTCTGGAAACACCATATATTTT. It codes for CASSLWAASSGNTIYF.

The V and J genes are TRBV5-4 and TRBJ1-3, with 7 bases identical to TRBD1. The CDR3 length is 14 residues. Germline CDR1 SGHNT, CDR2 YYREEE (reference sequence). Trimming cost V 4 bases and J 2 bases; bases outside gene matches: 3. CDR3 residues: CASSTGTAGNTIYF. The CDR3 DNA follows: TGTGCCAGCAGCACCGGGACAGCTGGAAACACCATATATTTT.

This clone was recorded only once. The rearrangement links TRBV28 to TRBJ1-5, with D possibly being TRBD1 (5 bases). The CDR3 totals 19 residues. Germline V gives CDR1 MDHEN, CDR2 SYDVKM. Trimming shortened V by 5 bases and J by 3 bases, and 26 bases separated the two germline ends. The CDR3 reads CASSRLIWAGKVFNQPQHF. DNA of the CDR3: TGTGCCAGCAGTCGGCTAATTTGGGCAGGGAAAGTTTTCAATCAGCCCCAGCATTTT.

The V and J genes are TRBV28 and TRBJ2-5; D is perhaps TRBD2 (5 bases). V lost 3 bases and J 4 bases, leaving 15 bases between the germline ends. The CDR3 extends over 15 amino acids. Germline CDR1 reads MDHEN; CDR2 reads SYDVKM. CDR3 nucleotides: TGTGCCAGCAGTTTGCCCTTCTCGAGCGGAGAGACCCAGTACTTC. Translated: CASSLPFSSGETQYF. The variable domain in full, completed from reference TRBV28 and TRBJ2-5, reads DVKVTQSSRYLVKRTGEKVFLECVQDMDHENMFWYRQDPGLGLRLIYFSYDVKMKEKGDIPEGYSVSREKKERFSLILESASTNQTSMYLCASSLPFSSGETQYFGPGTRLLVL.

The CDR3, as DNA: TGTGCCAGCTCACCAAGGGGATCAGCCGATACGCAGTATTTT. This gives the protein CASSPRGSADTQYF. The rearrangement uses TRBV18 and TRBJ2-3; D perhaps matches TRBD1 (5 bases). V was pared by 2 bases and J by 6 bases, with 12 bases between. The CDR3 has 14 residues. From germline, CDR1 is KGHSH and CDR2 LQKENI. The full variable domain, completed using reference TRBV18 and TRBJ2-3, is NAGVMQNPRHLVRRRGQEARLRCSPMKGHSHVYWYRQLPEEGLKFMVYLQKENIIDESGMPKERFSAEFPKEGPSILRIQQVVRGDSAAYFCASSPRGSADTQYFGPGTRLTVL.

CDR3 sequence: CASSPQGGAGELFF. The CDR3, as DNA: TGTGCCAGCAGTCCTCAAGGGGGCGCCGGGGAGCTGTTTTTT. This chain joins TRBV2 and TRBJ2-2; 7 bases line up with TRBD1. Germline loops: CDR1 SNHLY, CDR2 FYNNEI. J gave up 6 bases and V 5 bases, and 6 bases lay outside the gene matches. There are 14 residues in the CDR3. Full variable domain (missing parts from reference TRBV2 and TRBJ2-2): EPEVTQTPSHQVTQMGQEVILRCVPISNHLYFYWYRQILGQKVEFLVSFYNNEISEKSEIFDDQFSVERPDGSNFTLKIRSTKLEDSAMYFCASSPQGGAGELFFGEGSRLTVL.